This passage covers 9 T cell receptor beta chains from one sample sequenced in a study of CD8+ T cells in alopecia areata. RNA, once extracted, was reverse transcribed into cDNA for use as the sequencing template. Sequenced by immunoSEQ multiplex PCR; TCRdb stores in-frame clones only, minus some. The sample has roughly 59,000 clones, 45% to 55% seen once. Sequences were derived from CD8+ T cells sorted from blood, sampled at week 0. The receptors here all came from a human donor with alopecia areata.

The chain has TRBV29-1 and TRBJ2-7; weak D call: TRBD2 (6 bases). Trimming stripped 6 bases from V and 3 bases from J, with 12 bases between. The V gene's germline CDR1 is SQVTM and CDR2 ANQGSEA. The CDR3 has 12 residues. CDR3 protein: CSVIGTGYEQYF. CDR3 in DNA: TGCAGCGTGATAGGGACTGGCTACGAGCAGTACTTC.

V gene TRBV29-1 combines with J gene TRBJ2-7; D tentatively reads TRBD1 or TRBD2 (5 bases each). The CDR3 loop spans 14 amino acids. V was pared by 0 bases and J by 3 bases, with 12 bases between. In germline, CDR1 is SQVTM, CDR2 ANQGSEA. The CDR3 spells CSVEDRGRHYEQYF. CDR3 nucleotides: TGCAGCGTTGAAGATCGGGGCAGGCACTACGAGCAGTACTTC.

The genes are TRBV11-2 and TRBJ2-7, with D unresolved. The CDR3 sequence is 14 residues long. The germline V gene encodes CDR1 SGHAT and CDR2 FQNNGV. The germline V and J ends were trimmed by 1 base and 5 bases, with 12 bases remaining between them. DNA of the CDR3: TGTGCCAGCAGCTTAGCGCCCCGAGGTCACGAGCAGTACTTC. It yields the protein CASSLAPRGHEQYF. The complete variable domain, with remaining parts taken from reference TRBV11-2 and TRBJ2-7, reads EAGVAQSPRYKIIEKRQSVAFWCNPISGHATLYWYQQILGQGPKLLIQFQNNGVVDDSQLPKDRFSAERLKGVDSTLKIQPAKLEDSAVYLCASSLAPRGHEQYFGPGTRLTVT.

This clone was observed at least ten times. The chain combines TRBV7-9 with TRBJ1-1; 11 bases line up with TRBD1. Germline V gives CDR1 SEHNR, CDR2 FQNEAQ (reference sequence). The CDR3 contains 14 residues. Germline trimming cut 6 bases from V and 3 bases from J; bases unmatched to any gene: 3. Here the CDR3 reads CASRMGQGDTEAFF. DNA of the CDR3: TGTGCCAGCAGGATGGGACAGGGGGACACTGAAGCTTTCTTT.

This clone was seen a few times. The chain is built from TRBV11-2 and TRBJ1-1; no clear D gene. CDR1 and CDR2 from the germline V gene are SGHAT and FQNNGV. The ends were cut back, 1 base at V and 5 bases at J, with 5 bases in the middle. The CDR3 totals 12 residues. The CDR3 loop is CASSLAQTEAFF. CDR3 coding DNA: TGTGCCAGCAGCTTAGCACAGACTGAAGCTTTCTTT.

The rearrangement uses TRBV7-3 and TRBJ2-6; 8 bases fit TRBD1. This CDR3 comprises 17 residues. Unmatched junction bases numbered 5, after V lost 2 bases and J lost 2 bases. CDR1 is SGHTA and CDR2 is FQGTGA in the germline V gene. CDR3 coding DNA: TGTGCCAGCAGCTTAGGACAGGGAAGGCCTGGGGCCAACGTCCTGACTTTC. As protein: CASSLGQGRPGANVLTF.

This clone was seen only a few times. V usage is TRBV5-6 and J usage is TRBJ2-5; D is undetermined. The germline V gene has CDR1 SGHDT and CDR2 YYEEEE. Trimming stripped 0 bases from V and 3 bases from J, with 9 bases between. The CDR3 totals 14 residues. The CDR3 DNA reads TGTGCCAGCAGCTTGGCGGCAGTAAAAGAGACCCAGTACTTC. It encodes CASSLAAVKETQYF.

In this sample, this clone turned up a few times. This chain joins TRBV29-1 and TRBJ2-7; D is undetermined. There are 12 residues in the CDR3. Trimming left V 3 bases short and J 0 bases short, with 6 bases between. Germline V gene data show CDR1 as SQVTM and CDR2 as ANQGSEA. Written as DNA, the CDR3 is TGCAGCGTTGAGGTCTCCTCCTACGAGCAGTACTTC. Translation: CSVEVSSYEQYF.

This sequence joins TRBV27 and TRBJ2-7; tentatively, D is TRBD2 (6 bases). Trimming removed 2 bases from V and 2 bases from J, with 10 bases in between. The CDR3 loop spans 14 amino acids. Germline assignment: CDR1 MNHEY and CDR2 SMNVEV (reference sequence). The CDR3 sequence is CASSLERAPYEQYF. The CDR3 DNA sequence: TGTGCCAGCAGTTTAGAGCGGGCCCCCTACGAGCAGTACTTC.